This is a list of T cell receptor beta chains from one sample in a study of cytomegalovirus exposure and HLA in healthy donors. Clones were read by immunoSEQ multiplex PCR, and TCRdb kept only the in-frame ones, dropping some. The table has over 80,000 clones, 85% seen once. Sequenced sample: PBMCs. These receptors originate from a man between 18 and 35 years old in good health and CMV-seropositive. The CDR3 runs from the conserved cysteine through the conserved F or W. The D gene is left open where the match is weak.

TRBV6-5 TRBD2 CASSYSSGSYEQYF
TRBV7-9 NA CASSLFTGQETQYF
TRBV29-1 NA CSVETGGAWNSGNTIYF
TRBV10-3 NA CAISERDFYEQYF
TRBV6-1 NA CASSKNRDDTQYF
TRBV4-1 TRBD1 CASSLSGTGGYTEAFF
TRBV30 NA CAWSGGPGELFF
TRBV6-1 TRBD2 CASSDTPGGPLGQFF
TRBV5-4 NA CASSYRLAEYNEQFF
TRBV28 TRBD2 CASRLGREQTQYF
TRBV7-8 NA CASSLAGWGGFDQPQHF
TRBV7-3 TRBD2 CASSLRLAGVNEQFF
TRBV6-1 NA CASSVGGPGDTQYF
TRBV30 TRBD2 CAGTSGGHAYEQYF
TRBV11-3 NA CASSLGSGIGNTIYF
TRBV27 TRBD1 CASSSNERGRTYEQYF
TRBV4-1 NA CASSQAGTPSTGELFF
TRBV19 TRBD2 CASKGLAGTMGELFF
TRBV30 TRBD1 CAWGTGAQPQHF
TRBV28 TRBD2 CASRAGGDTYEQYF
TRBV13 TRBD2 CASSLGLTGRVSYEQYF
TRBV7-9 NA CASSFNRGGVYEQYF
TRBV7-2 TRBD2 CASSLGSGIGEQYF
TRBV25-1 NA CASTDRRFSTDTQYF
TRBV30 TRBD1 CAWSATTGFAYEQYF
TRBV10-3 TRBD2 CAIRGTSGYTDTQYF
TRBV11-2 NA CASSLGGSGNTIYF
TRBV29-1 NA CSVERSAGNEQFF
TRBV28 TRBD1 CASSSRDRGFDEQFF
TRBV5-6 NA CASSLASNQPQHF
TRBV7-3 NA CASSPGRGAGANVLTF
TRBV29-1 NA CSVEVSLYRGNTIYF
TRBV7-9 NA CASSSQGIEQYF
TRBV13 NA CASSPGGLLGVGYTF
TRBV6-1 TRBD1 CASSRGGEHQPQHF
TRBV10-3 NA CAISGEGRRNEQFF
TRBV28 TRBD1 CASSSQGDLHGYTF
TRBV18 NA CASSPNSEAADTQYF
TRBV7-6 TRBD2 CASSLYGGENEQFF
TRBV5-1 NA CASSADQSGGYEQYF
TRBV27 TRBD2 CASSLTSADHEQYF
TRBV5-4 NA CASSLGRGPGETQYF
TRBV29-1 NA CSVEKRAGSTDTQYF
TRBV9 NA CASSGPLYEQFF
TRBV27 NA CASSLFQASTDTQYF
TRBV23-1 TRBD1 CASSQSTGPSYEQYF
TRBV9 NA CASSAPQGNTEAFF
TRBV7-6 TRBD2 CASSSSGGPSYNEQFF
TRBV7-3 TRBD1 CASSSDRENTQYF
TRBV2 NA CASNQDTEAFF
TRBV6-1 NA CASSAIAVDYEQYF
TRBV23-1 NA CASSQTRGVDGYTF
TRBV2 TRBD1 CASRPTGGTEAFF
TRBV6-6 NA CASSYPNDRGRGYTF
TRBV4-2 TRBD2 CASSAGADEQFF
TRBV6-1 NA CASSAGSSYEQYF
TRBV30 NA CAWAPLGLGSTEAFF
TRBV30 NA CAWSVQRGPQHF
TRBV2 NA CANPGVYADTQYF
TRBV7-8 TRBD2 CASSLWEGSSSSGANVLTF